This T cell receptor (beta chain) was observed in a study of beta chain features in type 1 diabetes. The CDR3 contains 16 residues. In germline, CDR1 is SGHNT, CDR2 YYREEE (reference sequence). The ends were cut back, 3 bases at V and 1 base at J, with 16 bases in the middle. TCRB transcripts that were expressed got sequenced, as all of the isolated RNA had been reverse transcribed. Profiled with immunoSEQ multiplex PCR; TCRdb holds only in-frame clones, not every one. The top ten hold 0.08% to 0.095% of the sample, which has 150,000 to 200,000 clones, roughly 60% seen once. Averaging about 120 mL, one heparinised blood draw was given by each donor. Study-wide findings and caveats: Researchers report that Type 1 diabetes patients had moderately but significantly shorter TCRB CDR3s across all four CD4+ subsets. Patients with type 1 diabetes carried fewer insertions and had more deletions at their VDJ junctions. A cDNA-based sequencing approach could over-represent cells with high TCR expression.

Concerning this clone: What it recognizes is unknown.

The TCR was taken from a man aged 30-40 years with type 1 diabetes. The sequenced material came from naive CD4+ T cells from blood. The rearrangement joins TRBV5-4 to TRBJ2-5; TRBD1 might be the D (5 bases). CDR3 protein: CASSSWGYGSQETQYF. As DNA, the CDR3 is TGTGCCAGCAGCTCCTGGGGCTACGGATCCCAAGAGACCCAGTACTTC.